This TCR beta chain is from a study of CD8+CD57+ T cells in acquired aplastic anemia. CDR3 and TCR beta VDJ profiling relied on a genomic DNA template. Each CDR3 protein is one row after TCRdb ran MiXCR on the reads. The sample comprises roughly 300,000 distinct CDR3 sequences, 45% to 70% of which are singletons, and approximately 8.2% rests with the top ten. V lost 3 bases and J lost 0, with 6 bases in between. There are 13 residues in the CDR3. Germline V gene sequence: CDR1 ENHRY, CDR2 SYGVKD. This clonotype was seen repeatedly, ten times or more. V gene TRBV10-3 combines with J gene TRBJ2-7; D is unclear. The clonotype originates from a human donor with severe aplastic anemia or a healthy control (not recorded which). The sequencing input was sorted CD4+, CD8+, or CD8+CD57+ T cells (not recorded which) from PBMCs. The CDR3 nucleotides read TGTGCCATCAGTGAAGGTAGCTCCTACGAGCAGTACTTC. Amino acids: CAISEGSSYEQYF.